This T cell receptor beta chain is from a study of control samples from healthy donors and cancer patients. V shed 1 base, J shed 4 bases, and the junction held 0 bases outside the gene matches. Germline lookup yields CDR1 LNHNV and CDR2 YYDKDF (reference sequence). This CDR3 comprises 15 residues. The table came from immunoSEQ multiplex PCR; TCRdb's copy has only in-frame clones and leaves some out. The sample has some 110,000 clones; roughly 91% are singletons. The source of this sequence is a woman between 65 and 79 years old in good health. V usage is TRBV15 and J usage is TRBJ2-3; 12 positions agree with TRBD2. What was sequenced was blood. The CDR3 spells CATSRASGGADTQYF. The DNA of the CDR3 is TGTGCCACCAGCAGAGCTAGCGGGGGGGCAGATACGCAGTATTTT.